This T cell receptor (beta chain) was retrieved from a study of T cell repertoires in cytomegalovirus infection. Overall study: Public signatures in TCR beta pointed to CMV infection and matching HLA type.

Study outcomes and limitations: Predominance within the ex vivo response was attributable to HLA-C-restricted CMV-specific TCR beta clonotypes.

This clonotype has only a few counts. The antigen is unknown. Germline CDR1 SGDLS, CDR2 YYNGEE. The CDR3 runs 15 residues. V shed 0 bases and J 8 bases; nucleotides not matched to a gene: 5. From the reads, TCRdb called clonotypes with MiXCR, one entry per CDR3 protein. Here the sample spans 50,000 to 65,000 distinct CDR3 sequences, more than 15% being singletons. The clonotype originates from a human donor in good health (CMV status not recorded). Some clones in this sample may be carry-over from other donors' samples. The material was CD8+ T cells from cultured PBMCs, obtained from culture after CMV antigen stimulation. The chain is built from TRBV9 and TRBJ2-1; 10 bases fit TRBD2. The CDR3 DNA follows: TGTGCCAGCAGCGTAGTTCAGCGGGGGGGAGATGAGCAGTTCTTC. Translation gives CASSVVQRGGDEQFF.